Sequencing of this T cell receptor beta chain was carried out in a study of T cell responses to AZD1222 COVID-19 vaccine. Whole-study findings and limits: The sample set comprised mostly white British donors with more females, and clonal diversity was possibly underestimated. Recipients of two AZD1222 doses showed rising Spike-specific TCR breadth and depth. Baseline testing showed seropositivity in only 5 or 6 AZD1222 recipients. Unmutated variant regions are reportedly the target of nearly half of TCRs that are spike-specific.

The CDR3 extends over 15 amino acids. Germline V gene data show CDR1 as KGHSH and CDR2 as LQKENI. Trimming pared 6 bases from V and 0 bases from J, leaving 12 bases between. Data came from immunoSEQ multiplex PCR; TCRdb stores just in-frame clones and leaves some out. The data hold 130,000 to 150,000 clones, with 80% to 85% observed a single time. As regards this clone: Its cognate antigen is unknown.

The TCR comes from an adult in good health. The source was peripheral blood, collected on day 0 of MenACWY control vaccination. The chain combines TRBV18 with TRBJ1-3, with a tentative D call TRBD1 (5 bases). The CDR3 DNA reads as TGTGCCAGCTCTGGGGACGTACCCTCTGGAAACACCATATATTTT. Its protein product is CASSGDVPSGNTIYF.